This TCR beta chain was sequenced for a study of blood T cell repertoires in COVID-19. Across the study: T cells, B-cell-depleted T cells, or PBMCs supplied cDNA or gDNA.

CDR1 SGHTA and CDR2 FQGNSA come from the germline V gene. V shed 7 bases and J 1 base; nucleotides not matched to a gene: 5. The CDR3 length is 14 residues. As processed by the authors: By means of reference gene primer amplification, nucleated cell counts were estimated. The method was immunoSEQ multiplex PCR; TCRdb's version includes in-frame clones alone and lacks a portion of them. The D gene and trimming were derived from the DNA, and the V and J assignments and clone size from that table. The sample yields about 180,000 clones, 87% seen once. The chain links TRBV7-2 to TRBJ1-1, with 8 bases aligning to TRBD1. This receptor was obtained from a woman aged 50 to 60 with acute or convalescent COVID-19. Sequenced sample: peripheral blood. In DNA form, the CDR3 reads TGTGCCAGCAAGGTTGGACAGGGGAACACTGAAGCTTTCTTT. Its translation is CASKVGQGNTEAFF.